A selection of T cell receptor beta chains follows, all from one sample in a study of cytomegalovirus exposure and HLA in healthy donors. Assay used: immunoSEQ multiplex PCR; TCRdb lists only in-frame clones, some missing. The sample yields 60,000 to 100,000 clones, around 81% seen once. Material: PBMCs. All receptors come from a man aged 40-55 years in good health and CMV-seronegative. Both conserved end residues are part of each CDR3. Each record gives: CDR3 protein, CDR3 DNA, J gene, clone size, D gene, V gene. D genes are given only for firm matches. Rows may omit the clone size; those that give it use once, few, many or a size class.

CDR3aa: CASSVSGNPTYEQYF
CDR3nt: TGTGCCAGCAGCGTATCGGGAAACCCCACCTACGAGCAGTACTTC
j_gene: TRBJ2-7
abundance: .
d_gene: .
v_gene: TRBV9

CDR3aa: CASSLERRDDEQFF
CDR3nt: TGTGCCAGCAGCTTAGAACGCAGGGATGATGAGCAGTTCTTC
j_gene: TRBJ2-1
abundance: once
d_gene: .
v_gene: TRBV11-3

CDR3aa: CSGTGTLHNNEQFF
CDR3nt: TGCAGCGGAACCGGGACACTGCATAACAATGAGCAGTTCTTC
j_gene: TRBJ2-1
abundance: once
d_gene: .
v_gene: TRBV29-1

CDR3aa: CASSGGGVGSYNEQFF
CDR3nt: TGTGCCAGCAGTGGGGGGGGAGTAGGTTCCTACAATGAGCAGTTCTTC
j_gene: TRBJ2-1
abundance: .
d_gene: TRBD2
v_gene: TRBV27

CDR3aa: CASSQGERENTEAFF
CDR3nt: TGTGCCAGCAGCCAAGGAGAGAGAGAGAACACTGAAGCTTTCTTT
j_gene: TRBJ1-1
abundance: .
d_gene: .
v_gene: TRBV4-2

CDR3aa: CASSQVWGNRGPDTQYF
CDR3nt: TGCGCCAGCAGCCAAGTGTGGGGGAACAGGGGGCCTGATACGCAGTATTTT
j_gene: TRBJ2-3
abundance: .
d_gene: TRBD1
v_gene: TRBV4-1

CDR3aa: CASSLDSGTSGRWGNEQFF
CDR3nt: TGTGCCAGCAGCTTAGATTCGGGTACTAGCGGGAGGTGGGGCAATGAGCAGTTCTTC
j_gene: TRBJ2-1
abundance: .
d_gene: TRBD2
v_gene: TRBV11-3

CDR3aa: CASSQGSGGGAFF
CDR3nt: TGCGCCAGCAGCCAAGGGTCGGGAGGTGGGGCTTTCTTT
j_gene: TRBJ1-1
abundance: .
d_gene: .
v_gene: TRBV4-1

CDR3aa: CASSQDGAGGWEKLFF
CDR3nt: TGTGCCAGCAGCCAAGATGGAGCAGGGGGGTGGGAAAAACTGTTTTTT
j_gene: TRBJ1-4
abundance: .
d_gene: TRBD1
v_gene: TRBV4-2

CDR3aa: CASSAAGGEQYF
CDR3nt: TGCGCCAGCAGTGCGGCAGGGGGCGAGCAGTACTTC
j_gene: TRBJ2-7
abundance: .
d_gene: TRBD1
v_gene: TRBV10-1

CDR3aa: CASRLARDRGPLAEAFF
CDR3nt: TGTGCCAGCAGACTGGCTCGAGACAGGGGACCGCTGGCTGAAGCTTTCTTT
j_gene: TRBJ1-1
abundance: once
d_gene: TRBD1
v_gene: TRBV28

CDR3aa: CASSEQGVGTEAFF
CDR3nt: TGTGCCAGCAGTGAACAGGGGGTTGGCACTGAAGCTTTCTTT
j_gene: TRBJ1-1
abundance: .
d_gene: TRBD1
v_gene: TRBV6-1

CDR3aa: CASSVKLDNSPLHF
CDR3nt: TGTGCCAGCAGTGTAAAACTGGATAATTCACCCCTCCACTTT
j_gene: TRBJ1-6
abundance: .
d_gene: .
v_gene: TRBV2

CDR3aa: CASSPLRGSGYTF
CDR3nt: TGTGCCAGCTCACCTTTAAGGGGGTCCGGCTACACCTTC
j_gene: TRBJ1-2
abundance: .
d_gene: .
v_gene: TRBV18

CDR3aa: CASSLVGTGAFYGYTF
CDR3nt: TGTGCCAGTAGCCTGGTGGGGACAGGGGCGTTCTATGGCTACACCTTC
j_gene: TRBJ1-2
abundance: .
d_gene: TRBD1
v_gene: TRBV19

CDR3aa: CASSLEAPDTEAFF
CDR3nt: TGCGCCAGCAGCTTAGAGGCGCCGGACACTGAAGCTTTCTTT
j_gene: TRBJ1-1
abundance: .
d_gene: .
v_gene: TRBV5-1

CDR3aa: CASSPPGGIWEQFF
CDR3nt: TGTGCCAGCTCGCCTCCCGGGGGGATCTGGGAGCAGTTCTTC
j_gene: TRBJ2-1
abundance: .
d_gene: TRBD2
v_gene: TRBV18

CDR3aa: CASKSTGSGNTIYF
CDR3nt: TGTGCCAGCAAGTCAACGGGCTCTGGAAACACCATATATTTT
j_gene: TRBJ1-3
abundance: .
d_gene: .
v_gene: TRBV2

CDR3aa: CASRTVAGEQYF
CDR3nt: TGTGCCAGCAGGACCGTCGCAGGGGAGCAGTACTTC
j_gene: TRBJ2-7
abundance: .
d_gene: .
v_gene: TRBV2

CDR3aa: CASSGTWSSYNEQFF
CDR3nt: TGTGCCAGCAGTGGAACTTGGAGCTCCTACAATGAGCAGTTCTTC
j_gene: TRBJ2-1
abundance: .
d_gene: .
v_gene: TRBV6-6

CDR3aa: CASTSSGGTGYSYNEQFF
CDR3nt: TGTGCCAGCACCTCTTCAGGGGGCACAGGGTACTCCTACAATGAGCAGTTCTTC
j_gene: TRBJ2-1
abundance: .
d_gene: TRBD1
v_gene: TRBV11-2

CDR3aa: CASSGGYQRAFF
CDR3nt: TGTGCCAGCAGCGGAGGATACCAGAGGGCTTTCTTT
j_gene: TRBJ1-1
abundance: .
d_gene: .
v_gene: TRBV6-6

CDR3aa: CASSSKLETQYF
CDR3nt: TGTGCCAGCAGCTCCAAACTGGAGACCCAGTACTTC
j_gene: TRBJ2-5
abundance: .
d_gene: .
v_gene: TRBV11-2

CDR3aa: CASSDPTPAPPSANSPLHF
CDR3nt: TGCGCCAGCAGTGACCCGACACCTGCACCACCTTCCGCTAATTCACCCCTCCACTTT
j_gene: TRBJ1-6
abundance: .
d_gene: .
v_gene: TRBV10-1

CDR3aa: CASSLGLGLEVYF
CDR3nt: TGTGCCAGCAGTTTAGGGTTGGGACTAGAAGTGTATTTT
j_gene: TRBJ2-3
abundance: .
d_gene: TRBD2
v_gene: TRBV28

CDR3aa: CASSRASGPYRSYNEQFF
CDR3nt: TGTGCCAGTAGCAGGGCTAGCGGACCCTACCGCTCCTACAATGAGCAGTTCTTC
j_gene: TRBJ2-1
abundance: .
d_gene: TRBD2
v_gene: TRBV19

CDR3aa: CASSLDIRDTEAFF
CDR3nt: TGTGCCAGCAGCTTAGATATACGGGACACTGAAGCTTTCTTT
j_gene: TRBJ1-1
abundance: .
d_gene: .
v_gene: TRBV11-2

CDR3aa: CASSPGTGVTDTQYF
CDR3nt: TGTGCCAGCAGTCCGGGGACAGGGGTAACAGATACGCAGTATTTT
j_gene: TRBJ2-3
abundance: .
d_gene: TRBD1
v_gene: TRBV7-3

CDR3aa: CASSLAGVSYNEQFF
CDR3nt: TGTGCCAGCAGTCTAGCGGGAGTCTCCTACAATGAGCAGTTCTTC
j_gene: TRBJ2-1
abundance: .
d_gene: TRBD2
v_gene: TRBV6-5

CDR3aa: CASSEEDRGYYGYTF
CDR3nt: TGTGCCAGCAGTGAAGAGGACAGGGGCTACTATGGCTACACCTTC
j_gene: TRBJ1-2
abundance: .
d_gene: TRBD1
v_gene: TRBV6-1

CDR3aa: CASSQAGVGGGEQYF
CDR3nt: TGTGCCAGCAGCCAAGCGGGGGTGGGAGGTGGGGAGCAGTACTTC
j_gene: TRBJ2-7
abundance: .
d_gene: .
v_gene: TRBV4-2